This T cell receptor beta chain was retrieved from a study of blood T cell repertoires in COVID-19. On the study more broadly: From the United States, Italy and Spain came samples of acute and convalescent COVID-19.

Sequencing used immunoSEQ multiplex PCR; TCRdb keeps in-frame clones, though not all of them. The sample records 150,000 to 200,000 clones, about four fifths being singletons. Germline CDR1 SGHDN, CDR2 FVKESK. The V gene end was trimmed by 3 bases and the J gene end by 3 bases; junction bases not matched to a gene: 4. CDR3 length: 15 residues. The chain employs TRBV14 and TRBJ1-4, with TRBD1 identical over 7 bases. This TCR was recovered from a woman over 75 with COVID-19, enrolled during active disease. The sample was peripheral blood. CDR3 in DNA: TGTGCCAGCAGCCATTTCAGGGGGTCTAATGAAAAACTGTTTTTT. It yields the protein CASSHFRGSNEKLFF.